This TCR beta chain was profiled in a study of shared clonotypes between healthy human individuals. As processed by the authors: Junction-only immunoSEQ data arrived without quality scores, meaning filtering differed. The assay was immunoSEQ multiplex PCR, and TCRdb's table has in-frame clones only and misses some. Clone size and the V and J calls come from that table; the DNA yielded D and trimming. The profile shows more than 550,000 clones, under 95% of them singletons. Naive CD8 cells lacked CD45RO, underwent positive selection for CCR7 and left out terminally differentiated effector memory CD45RA+ cells. Caucasian adults residing in Nashville, Tennessee made up all the donors. V was clipped by 0 bases and J by 5 bases; unmatched bases: 6. This CDR3 is built from 16 residues. CDR1 is MNHEY, CDR2 SMNVEV, per germline (reference sequence).

The chain couples TRBV27 to TRBJ2-1; 8 bases align to TRBD2. Sequenced sample: naive CD8+ T cells sorted from blood. This TCR was sampled from a man under 40 in good health. DNA for the CDR3: TGTGCCAGCAGTTTATCTAGCGGGAATATTAACAATGAGCAGTTCTTC. It translates to CASSLSSGNINNEQFF.